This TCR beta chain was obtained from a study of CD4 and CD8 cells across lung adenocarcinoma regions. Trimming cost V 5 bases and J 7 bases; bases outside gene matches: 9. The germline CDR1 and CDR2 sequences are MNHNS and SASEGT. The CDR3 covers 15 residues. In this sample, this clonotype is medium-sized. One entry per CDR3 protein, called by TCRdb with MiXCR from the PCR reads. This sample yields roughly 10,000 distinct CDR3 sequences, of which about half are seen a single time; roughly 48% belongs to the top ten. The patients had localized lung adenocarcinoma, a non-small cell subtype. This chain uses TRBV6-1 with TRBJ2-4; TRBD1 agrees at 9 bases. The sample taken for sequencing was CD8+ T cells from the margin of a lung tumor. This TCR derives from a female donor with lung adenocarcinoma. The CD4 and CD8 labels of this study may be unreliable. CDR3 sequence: CASSMPGGQGNIQYF. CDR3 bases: TGTGCCAGCAGTATGCCAGGAGGACAGGGGAACATTCAGTACTTC.